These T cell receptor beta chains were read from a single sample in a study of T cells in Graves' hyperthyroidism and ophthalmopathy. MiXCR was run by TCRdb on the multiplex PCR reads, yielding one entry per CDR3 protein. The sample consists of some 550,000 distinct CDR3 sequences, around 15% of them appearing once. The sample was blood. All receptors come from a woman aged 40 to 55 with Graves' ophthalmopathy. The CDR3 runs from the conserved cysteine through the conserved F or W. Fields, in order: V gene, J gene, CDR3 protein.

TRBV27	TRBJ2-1	CASSLRILGTDYNEQFF
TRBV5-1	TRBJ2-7	CASSKGTADFSYEQYF
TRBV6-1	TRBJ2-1	CASSPDRGGGYNEQFF
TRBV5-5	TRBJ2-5	CASSLYGTLQYF
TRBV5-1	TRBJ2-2	CANSFRATQDTGELFF
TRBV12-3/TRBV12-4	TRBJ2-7	CASSLASGQGNEQYF
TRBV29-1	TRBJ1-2	CSVATSGTGIEGYTF
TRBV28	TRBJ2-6	CASSSTALYSGANVLTF
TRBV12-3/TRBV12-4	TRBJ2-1	CASIGGGLVTEVDEQFF
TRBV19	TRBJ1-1	CASSIEPWKAFF
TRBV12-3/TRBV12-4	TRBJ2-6	CASSLRRWGSGANVLTF
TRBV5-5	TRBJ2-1	CASSHPLGLAGDGEQFF
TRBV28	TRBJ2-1	CASSLVWEGPNEQFF
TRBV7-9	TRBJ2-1	CASSLRLNPYNEQFF
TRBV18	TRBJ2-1	CASSTGQDNEQFF
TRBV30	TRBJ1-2	CAWSGPGRGNYGYTF
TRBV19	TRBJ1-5	CASSLTTGSYQPQHF
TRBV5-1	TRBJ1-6	CASSLGTGDSLSSYNSPLHF
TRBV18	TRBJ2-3	CASSPQGADTQYF
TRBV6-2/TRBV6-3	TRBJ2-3	CASSYGENTDTQYF
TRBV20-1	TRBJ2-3	CSARASASRSDTQYF
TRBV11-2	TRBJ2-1	CASSLGDSGATFNEQFF
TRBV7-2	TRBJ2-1	CASSPPSGVHNEQFF
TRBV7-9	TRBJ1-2	CASSYEQVDYGYTF
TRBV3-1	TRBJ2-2	CASSQEGSGELFF